Listed here are 31 T cell receptor beta chains from one sample, sequenced in a study of blood T cell repertoires in COVID-19. The assay was immunoSEQ multiplex PCR, and TCRdb's table has in-frame clones only and misses some. Of fewer than 300,000 clones listed, 75% to 90% were seen once; the top ten hold just under 6.5%. Sequencing was carried out using peripheral blood. Source of these receptors: a woman in her forties or fifties with COVID-19, enrolled during active disease.

The chain uses TRBV6-5 and TRBJ1-4; a possible D gene is TRBD1 (6 bases). Germline values: CDR1 MNHEY, CDR2 SVGAGI. CDR3 length equals 16 residues. Deletions cut 2 bases from V and 7 bases from J, with 17 bases between. CDR3 nucleotides: TGTGCCAGCAGTTACCAACGGGGGGCTAGGGCTGAAAAACTGTTTTTT. Residues: CASSYQRGARAEKLFF.

The V and J genes are TRBV18 and TRBJ2-1; TRBD1 agrees at 7 bases. In germline, CDR1 is KGHSH, CDR2 LQKENI. V shed 8 bases, J shed 1 base, and the junction held 5 bases outside the gene matches. The CDR3 totals 14 residues. The CDR3 DNA sequence: TGTGCCAGCCTCCGGGACAGTTCCTACAATGAGCAGTTCTTC. Protein sequence: CASLRDSSYNEQFF.

At least ten counts were recorded for this clone. V and J are TRBV29-1 and TRBJ2-7; TRBD2 agrees at 9 bases. The CDR3 runs 12 residues. Germline values: CDR1 SQVTM, CDR2 ANQGSEA. J was trimmed by 6 bases and V by 5 bases; bases with no gene match: 5. The DNA of the CDR3 is TGCAGCGTTAGCGGGAGGAACGGCGAGCAGTACTTC. Residues: CSVSGRNGEQYF.

This chain uses TRBV11-3 with TRBJ2-5, with D maybe TRBD1 (6 bases). CDR1 is SGHNT and CDR2 is YENEEA in the germline V gene. Trimming took off 6 bases at V and 5 bases at J, with 16 bases between the two ends. CDR3 length equals 14 residues. The chain's CDR3 is CASSLTRGYETQYF. The CDR3 DNA reads TGTGCCAGCAGTTTAACAAGGGGGTACGAGACCCAGTACTTC.

This clone has just one count. The chain employs TRBV7-9 and TRBJ1-2, with 8 nucleotides matching TRBD1. The CDR3 is made up of 15 amino acids. The ends lost 5 bases at V and 4 bases at J; junction bases unmatched: 9. CDR1 SEHNR and CDR2 FQNEAQ come from the germline V gene (reference sequence). The CDR3 DNA reads as TGTGCCAGCAGCCCAGGGACAGGTGGGGGCTATGGCTACACCTTC. It codes for CASSPGTGGGYGYTF.

The chain couples TRBV28 to TRBJ2-1, with 9 positions matching TRBD2. Germline trimming cut 6 bases from V and 0 bases from J; bases unmatched to any gene: 9. This CDR3 comprises 17 residues. In germline, CDR1 is MDHEN, CDR2 SYDVKM. The CDR3, as DNA: TGTGCCAGCAGCCATGGACTAGCGCGCAGCTCCTACAATGAGCAGTTCTTC. Its translation is CASSHGLARSSYNEQFF.

The rearrangement links TRBV2 to TRBJ2-3; 7 bases are a match to TRBD1. V shed 10 bases, J shed 0 bases, and the junction held 10 bases outside the gene matches. In germline, CDR1 is SNHLY, CDR2 FYNNEI. The CDR3 totals 15 residues. CDR3: CATGTTGVSTDTQYF. The CDR3 DNA is TGTGCCACCGGAACTACAGGGGTGAGCACAGATACGCAGTATTTT.

The chain is built from TRBV12-5 and TRBJ1-2, with a possible D match to TRBD1 (6 bases). This CDR3 spans 14 amino acids. Trimming took 2 bases from V and 5 from J, leaving 12 bases between them. Germline-derived CDR1 and CDR2 are LGHNT and FRNRAP. The CDR3 nucleotides read TGTGCTAGTGGTTTGAGTGGGGGGGCGTATGGCTACACCTTC. This translates into CASGLSGGAYGYTF.

J is TRBJ2-7 and V is TRBV9, with TRBD1 matching 7 bases. The CDR3 spans 15 residues. Unmatched junction bases numbered 10, after V lost 3 bases and J lost 4 bases. Germline CDR1 SGDLS, CDR2 YYNGEE. The CDR3 loop reads CASSGLGTAAYEQYF. The CDR3 bases are TGTGCCAGCAGCGGCCTCGGGACAGCAGCATACGAGCAGTACTTC.

This chain connects TRBV19 to TRBJ1-4; D gene uncertain. This CDR3 region has 15 residues. The V gene lost 6 bases and the J gene lost 5 bases, with 16 bases spanning the gap. The V gene's germline CDR1 is LNHDA and CDR2 SQIVND (reference sequence). The CDR3 spells CASSNSGGGNEKLFF. CDR3 coding DNA: TGTGCCAGTAGCAACTCCGGCGGTGGGAATGAAAAACTGTTTTTT.

The CDR3 sequence is CASSQGSGYGYTF. DNA for the CDR3: TGTGCCAGCAGCCAGGGGAGCGGCTATGGCTACACCTTC. The chain is built from TRBV5-4 and TRBJ1-2; TRBD1 is a possible D gene (6 bases). Germline-derived CDR1 and CDR2 are SGHNT and YYREEE (reference sequence). Trimming took off 4 bases at V and 4 bases at J, with 11 bases between the two ends. CDR3 length equals 13 residues.

The rearrangement joins TRBV6-6 to TRBJ2-7; D uncertain. Per the germline V gene, CDR1 is MNHNY and CDR2 is SVGAGI (reference sequence). The CDR3 consists of 14 residues. The V end lost 0 bases, the J end lost 4 bases, and 10 bases lay between the germline ends. The DNA of the CDR3 is TGTGCCAGCAGTTACTCCGTGGAGAAATACGAGCAGTACTTC. It codes for CASSYSVEKYEQYF.

This clone has a single count. The genes are TRBV12-5 and TRBJ2-1; the match to TRBD1 covers 8 bases. The germline V gene has CDR1 LGHNT and CDR2 FRNRAP. The CDR3 runs 14 residues. The J segment lost 6 bases and the V segment lost 2 bases, leaving 3 bases of the junction unmatched. In nucleotides, the CDR3 is TGTGCTAGTGGTTTGTCAGGGGGCAGCAATGAGCAGTTCTTC. Protein product: CASGLSGGSNEQFF. The complete variable domain, with remaining parts taken from reference TRBV12-5 and TRBJ2-1, reads DARVTQTPRHKVTEMGQEVTMRCQPILGHNTVFWYRQTMMQGLELLAYFRNRAPLDDSGMPKDRFSAEMPDATLATLKIQPSEPRDSAVYFCASGLSGGSNEQFFGPGTRLTVL.

The V call is TRBV4-2, the J call TRBJ2-7; 10 nucleotides agree with TRBD2. CDR3 size: 17 residues. Losses at the gene ends were 4 bases for V and 3 bases for J; bases not matched to a gene: 12. From germline, CDR1 is LGHNA and CDR2 YNFKEQ. CDR3 amino acids: CASSRRVEREGFYEQYF. CDR3 nucleotide sequence: TGTGCCAGCAGCCGGCGGGTTGAGCGGGAGGGTTTCTACGAGCAGTACTTC.

V and J are TRBV27 and TRBJ2-7; TRBD2 agrees at 8 bases. With 2 bases clipped from V and 9 bases from J, the junction kept 12 bases outside the gene matches. The germline CDR1 and CDR2 sequences are MNHEY and SMNVEV (reference sequence). The CDR3 totals 15 residues. The CDR3 reads CASSLEPSGQGRQYF. The CDR3 nucleotides read TGTGCCAGCAGTTTAGAACCTAGCGGGCAAGGGAGGCAGTACTTC.

V gene TRBV28 combines with J gene TRBJ1-5; 8 nucleotides agree with TRBD1. The germline V gene encodes CDR1 MDHEN and CDR2 SYDVKM. CDR3 length equals 15 residues. V gave up 4 bases and J gave up 1 base; unmatched junction bases: 3. This CDR3 reads CASSSTGASNQPQHF. In nucleotides, the CDR3 is TGTGCCAGCAGTTCGACAGGGGCGAGCAATCAGCCCCAGCATTTT.

In its sample, this clone was seen once. V and J are TRBV6-2 or TRBV6-3 and TRBJ2-3; D is unclear. V was clipped by 6 bases and J by 3 bases, with 7 bases between them. CDR3 size: 12 residues. Germline lookup yields CDR1 MNHEY and CDR2 SVGEGT. CDR3 DNA sequence: TGTGCCAGCAGCCGACTTACAGATACGCAGTATTTT. Translation: CASSRLTDTQYF.

V is TRBV5-5 and J is TRBJ2-1, with 9 nucleotides matching TRBD1. With 2 bases clipped from V and 7 bases from J, the junction kept 4 bases outside the gene matches. The germline V gene has CDR1 SGHKS and CDR2 YYEKEE (reference sequence). This CDR3 has 14 amino acids. The CDR3 sequence: CASSFDRGSNEQFF. The DNA for the CDR3 is TGTGCCAGCAGCTTCGACAGGGGGTCAAATGAGCAGTTCTTC.

As to this clone: The sample contains more than one DNA sequence encoding this CDR3. The chain's CDR3 is CASSESTSGASTDTQYF. The CDR3 coding sequence is TGCGCCAGCAGTGAGTCAACTAGCGGGGCTAGCACAGATACGCAGTATTTT. The J gene is TRBJ2-3, the V gene TRBV10-1, with TRBD2 identical over 10 bases. The V gene's germline CDR1 is WNHNN and CDR2 SYGVQD (reference sequence). J was trimmed by 0 bases and V by 0 bases; bases with no gene match: 3. CDR3 size: 17 residues.

The chain couples TRBV5-4 to TRBJ2-7; D call uncertain. The V gene's germline CDR1 is SGHNT and CDR2 YYREEE (reference sequence). Trimming cost V 3 bases and J 0 bases, with 4 bases left between them. The CDR3 consists of 12 residues. The CDR3 here is CASSSSSYEQYF. In nucleotides, the CDR3 is TGTGCCAGCAGCTCGAGCTCCTACGAGCAGTACTTC. The whole variable domain, remainder taken from reference TRBV5-4 and TRBJ2-7, is ETGVTQSPTHLIKTRGQQVTLRCSSQSGHNTVSWYQQALGQGPQFIFQYYREEENGRGNFPPRFSGLQFPNYSSELNVNALELDDSALYLCASSSSSYEQYFGPGTRLTVT.

The chain employs TRBV6-5 and TRBJ2-1, with D hard to call. V was shortened by 4 bases and J by 3 bases, with 10 bases between the two germline ends. Germline V gives CDR1 MNHEY, CDR2 SVGAGI. The CDR3 is 14 residues long. The CDR3 DNA follows: TGTGCCAGCAGTTCTAAACCGTTCTACAATGAGCAGTTCTTC. Protein sequence: CASSSKPFYNEQFF.

The rearrangement joins TRBV5-6 to TRBJ2-7; TRBD1 might be the D (5 bases). Trimming left V 2 bases short and J 12 bases short, with 15 bases between. This CDR3 has 12 residues. In germline, CDR1 is SGHDT, CDR2 YYEEEE. The CDR3 spells CASSLGPGRSYF. CDR3 nucleotides: TGTGCCAGCAGCTTAGGCCCAGGGCGTTCGTACTTC.

This chain joins TRBV6-4 and TRBJ2-6, with D tentatively TRBD2 (6 bases). Per the germline V gene, CDR1 is MRHNA and CDR2 is SNTAGT. The CDR3 covers 16 residues. The V gene lost 3 bases and the J gene lost 4 bases, with 13 bases spanning the gap. The CDR3 region is CASSEGLTLGANVLTF. CDR3 nucleotides: TGTGCCAGCAGTGAGGGACTGACTCTGGGGGCCAACGTCCTGACTTTC.

This chain joins TRBV11-2 and TRBJ1-2, with a possible D match to TRBD1 (5 bases). Per germline, CDR1 SGHAT and CDR2 FQNNGV. Trimming removed 5 bases at V and 5 bases at J, with 18 bases between. There are 15 residues in the CDR3. CDR3 DNA: TGTGCCAGCAGCCCCGCGGCAGGGCTGGCATATGGCTACACCTTC. Translated, it gives CASSPAAGLAYGYTF.

The chain combines TRBV6-5 with TRBJ2-1; D is unclear. In germline, CDR1 is MNHEY, CDR2 SVGAGI. Trimming pared 6 bases from V and 8 bases from J, leaving 11 bases between. The CDR3 is 12 amino acids. The CDR3 sequence is CASRYSTDEQFF. As DNA, the CDR3 is TGTGCCAGCAGATATTCCACGGATGAGCAGTTCTTC.

CDR3 nucleotide sequence: TGTGCCAGTAGTATAGATCTGGCTAGCGGGAGCTACGAGCAGTACTTC. Translated: CASSIDLASGSYEQYF. This chain links TRBV19 with TRBJ2-7; TRBD2 aligns across 10 bases. Per germline, CDR1 LNHDA and CDR2 SQIVND (reference sequence). Germline trimming cut 0 bases from V and 3 bases from J; bases unmatched to any gene: 5. This CDR3 has 16 residues.

This clone was recorded once. J is TRBJ2-5 and V is TRBV11-3, with no clear D. Germline CDR1 is SGHNT and CDR2 is YENEEA. V was pared by 0 bases and J by 3 bases, with 5 bases between. This CDR3 contains 13 residues. The CDR3 loop reads CASSLEAEETQYF. The CDR3 DNA sequence: TGTGCCAGCAGCTTAGAGGCGGAAGAGACCCAGTACTTC.

The chain recombines TRBV21-1 with TRBJ2-1; the table calls TRBD1, which could not be checked here. TRBV21-1 is a pseudogene locus. The CDR3 extends over 18 amino acids. CDR3 region: CASSKAQDRESSYNEQFF. As DNA, the CDR3 is TGTGCCAGCAGCAAAGCGCAGGACAGGGAAAGCTCCTACAATGAGCAGTTCTTC.

The sample holds one count of this clone. V usage is TRBV9 and J usage is TRBJ2-1; TRBD1 aligns across 12 bases. J lost 10 bases, V lost 3 bases, and 14 bases had no gene match. The germline V gene has CDR1 SGDLS and CDR2 YYNGEE. CDR3 length: 17 amino acids. Written as DNA, the CDR3 is TGTGCCAGCAGCGAGAACATTCCGGGACAGGGGGCAAAAGAGCAGTTCTTC. This encodes CASSENIPGQGAKEQFF. Based on the CDR3 plus reference TRBV9 and TRBJ2-1, the full variable domain is DSGVTQTPKHLITATGQRVTLRCSPRSGDLSVYWYQQSLDQGLQFLIQYYNGEERAKGNILERFSAQQFPDLHSELNLSSLELGDSALYFCASSENIPGQGAKEQFFGPGTRLTVL.

J is TRBJ1-3 and V is TRBV9, with D possibly TRBD1 on 5 matching bases. Trimming cost V 4 bases and J 0 bases, with 14 bases left between them. The CDR3 sequence is 16 residues long. CDR1 is SGDLS and CDR2 is YYNGEE in the germline V gene. CDR3 in amino acids: CASSIDSGRSGNTIYF. CDR3 sequence (DNA): TGTGCCAGCAGCATTGACAGTGGCCGCTCTGGAAACACCATATATTTT.

For the CDR3, the DNA is TGTGCCAGCTCACCACCGGCGGGAGGGCGGCTCGAGCAGTACTTC. Its translation is CASSPPAGGRLEQYF. The J gene is TRBJ2-7, the V gene TRBV18; 9 bases match TRBD2. Germline V lookup: CDR1 KGHSH, CDR2 LQKENI. V gave up 0 bases and J gave up 6 bases; unmatched junction bases: 6. This CDR3 spans 15 amino acids.